The present TCR beta chain was sequenced within a study of CD8+CD57+ T cells in acquired aplastic anemia. The CDR3 loop spans 13 amino acids. V lost 5 bases to trimming and J lost 3 bases, with 8 bases between them. Germline values: CDR1 SEHNR, CDR2 FQNEAQ (reference sequence). Both TCR beta VDJ combination and CDR3 sequence profiling were carried out. Genomic DNA was the template for this profiling. TCRdb analysed the reads with MiXCR anew, one entry per CDR3 protein. The sample lists 150,000 to 200,000 distinct CDR3 sequences, roughly 45% occurring once. Ten or more counts support this clonotype. Input material: sorted CD4+, CD8+, or CD8+CD57+ T cells (not recorded which) from PBMCs. The chain links TRBV7-9 to TRBJ2-1; D is unresolved. This clonotype was sampled from a human donor in good health. CDR3 DNA sequence: TGTGCCAGCAGCCCGCGAGTCTACAATGAGCAGTTCTTC. Protein sequence: CASSPRVYNEQFF. Full variable domain (remainder filled in from reference TRBV7-9 and TRBJ2-1): DTGVSQNPRHKITKRGQNVTFRCDPISEHNRLYWYRQTLGQGPEFLTYFQNEAQLEKSRLLSDRFSAERPKGSFSTLEIQRTEQGDSAMYLCASSPRVYNEQFFGPGTRLTVL.